This T cell receptor beta chain originates from a study of a mutant IDH1 vaccine in newly diagnosed glioma. Background on the study: Treated patients had a mean age of about 37 years and a sex split that was roughly 60% male and 37.5% female. Earlier treatment was radiotherapy, temozolomide, or both, with most getting both.

This clone was picked up a small number of times. The germline V gene encodes CDR1 KGHSH and CDR2 LQKENI. V lost 4 bases to trimming and J lost 7 bases, with 13 bases between them. The CDR3 loop spans 13 amino acids. This table comes from immunoSEQ multiplex PCR, and its TCRdb copy is limited to in-frame clones, with some not included. The sample holds tens of thousands of clones, about 83% seen once. The time point denotes: baseline, week 1 (first vaccination visit). Treatment noted: pre-vaccination baseline after standard-of-care therapy. The TCR originated in a middle-aged woman with glioma. Sequences were derived from PBMCs, sampled from a glioma patient treated with radiotherapy, temozolomide or both. This rearrangement joins TRBV18 to TRBJ1-1, with D perhaps matching TRBD1 (6 bases). Written as DNA, the CDR3 is TGTGCCAGCTCACTGGCAGGGGCGGGTGAAGCTTTCTTT. As protein: CASSLAGAGEAFF.